In this sample, the clone carrying this T cell receptor beta chain is medium-sized. What it binds is not known. The sample comes from a study of naive and memory T cell subsets. Study observations and caveats: TCR transcript changes with activation or differentiation may affect this RNA method.

Adult healthy volunteers gave 2.5 ml peripheral blood for whole-blood RNA. An oligonucleotide containing a UMI was ligated to the 3' end of TCR cDNA. Unsorted total RNA, about 1 to 1000 ng, was DNase treated before reverse transcription. Alpha and beta constant region primers primed reverse transcription for blood and skin samples. MiXCR, run by TCRdb on the 5' RACE reads, gives a single entry per CDR3 protein. The sample includes over 20,000 distinct CDR3 sequences, around a quarter seen only once; the top ten take roughly 1.9%. The CDR3 extends over 16 amino acids. CDR1 SGHRS and CDR2 YFSETQ come from the germline V gene. V gave up 1 base and J gave up 6 bases, with 19 bases separating them.

J is TRBJ1-1 and V is TRBV5-1; D may be TRBD1 (5 bases). The receptor's source is a female donor in good health. The CDR3 protein is CASSLSPSDGAAEAFF. In DNA, the CDR3 is TGCGCCAGCAGCTTGAGCCCTTCCGACGGGGCAGCTGAAGCTTTCTTT.